One sample yielded the 21 T cell receptor beta chains listed below, sequenced in a study of blood T cell repertoires in COVID-19. Measured with immunoSEQ multiplex PCR; TCRdb has only the in-frame clones, and not every one. The table has 100,000 to 150,000 clones, around 84% seen once; the top ten hold approximately 17%. Input material: peripheral blood. All receptors derive from a woman of 80 years or more with acute or convalescent COVID-19.

This clone was observed a single time. The chain links TRBV19 to TRBJ2-3; no firm D call. The CDR3 sequence is 14 residues long. Per germline, CDR1 LNHDA and CDR2 SQIVND (reference sequence). With 3 bases removed from V and 4 bases from J, the gap between germline ends came to 11 bases. DNA for the CDR3: TGTGCCAGTAGTATCCGGGTGAGAGCAGATACGCAGTATTTT. It encodes CASSIRVRADTQYF.

This chain links TRBV18 with TRBJ1-4; tentative D call: TRBD1 (5 bases). The CDR3 loop spans 15 amino acids. Germline values: CDR1 KGHSH, CDR2 LQKENI. The V end was cut by 5 bases, the J end by 0 bases, with 10 bases between. CDR3 amino acids: CASSSPTATNEKLFF. The CDR3 region has the DNA TGTGCCAGCTCATCCCCGACAGCAACTAATGAAAAACTGTTTTTT.

The count of this clone is one. The chain joins TRBV30 to TRBJ2-4, with D perhaps matching TRBD2 (6 bases). CDR3 length: 16 amino acids. The germline V gene encodes CDR1 GTSNPN and CDR2 SVGIG (reference sequence). The V end was cut by 3 bases, the J end by 1 base, with 16 bases between. The CDR3 DNA follows: TGTGCCTGGAGCCTCGGGGGAAGAGGGGCCAAAAACATTCAGTACTTC. As protein: CAWSLGGRGAKNIQYF.

The chain couples TRBV6-2 or TRBV6-3 to TRBJ2-5; no clear D. The CDR3 loop spans 14 amino acids. Germline CDR1 and CDR2: MNHEY and SVGEGT. V lost 2 bases and J 4 bases, leaving 11 bases between the germline ends. The CDR3: CASSYPQIRETQYF. Written as DNA, the CDR3 is TGTGCCAGCAGTTACCCCCAGATACGAGAGACCCAGTACTTC.

The chain uses TRBV3-1 (or the pseudogene TRBV3-2) and TRBJ2-3; 7 positions agree with TRBD2. This CDR3 comprises 15 residues. The V gene's germline CDR1 is LGHDT and CDR2 YNNKEL (reference sequence). Losses at the gene ends were 3 bases for V and 1 base for J; bases not matched to a gene: 4. The CDR3 DNA follows: TGTGCCAGCAGCCACGAAGGGAGGGGCACAGATACGCAGTATTTT. Its translation is CASSHEGRGTDTQYF.

V is TRBV12-3 or TRBV12-4 and J is TRBJ2-7, with D perhaps TRBD2 (5 bases). Trimming left V 5 bases short and J 3 bases short, with 8 bases between. CDR3 size: 12 residues. The CDR3 region is CASSPRVYEQYF. The CDR3 DNA follows: TGTGCCAGCAGTCCGAGGGTCTACGAGCAGTACTTC.

The chain uses TRBV3-1 (or the pseudogene TRBV3-2) and TRBJ2-5; perhaps TRBD2 as D (5 bases). This CDR3 has 17 residues. V gave up 4 bases and J gave up 3 bases, with 21 bases separating them. Germline V gene data show CDR1 as LGHDT and CDR2 as YNNKEL (reference sequence). CDR3 sequence reads: CASSPRARAPTKETQYF. CDR3 sequence (DNA): TGTGCCAGCAGCCCGAGGGCAAGGGCCCCAACTAAAGAGACCCAGTACTTC.

The rearrangement joins TRBV6-6 to TRBJ1-5, with 9 bases matching TRBD1. This CDR3 is 16 amino acids long. Per the germline V gene, CDR1 is MNHNY and CDR2 is SVGAGI (reference sequence). J lost 0 bases, V lost 7 bases, and 7 bases had no gene match. CDR3 in amino acids: CASIRQGGNSNQPQHF. CDR3 coding DNA: TGTGCCAGCATACGACAGGGGGGAAATAGCAATCAGCCCCAGCATTTT.

The rearrangement links TRBV13 to TRBJ2-2, with 8 bases identical to TRBD1. The CDR3 covers 16 residues. Looked up from germline, CDR1 is PRHDT and CDR2 is FYEKMQ (reference sequence). Trimming took 4 bases from V and 3 from J; bases not matched to a gene: 7. The CDR3 reads CASSSRTGSYTGELFF. As DNA, the CDR3 is TGTGCCAGCAGCTCGCGGACAGGGTCGTACACCGGGGAGCTGTTTTTT.

The chain uses TRBV30 and TRBJ1-4; D ambiguous. V lost 3 bases and J 5 bases, leaving 4 bases between the germline ends. CDR3 length equals 11 residues. Germline V CDR1 and CDR2: GTSNPN, SVGIG (reference sequence). CDR3 residues: CAWSPNEKLFF. The DNA for the CDR3 is TGTGCCTGGAGCCCAAATGAAAAACTGTTTTTT. The variable domain in full, completed from reference TRBV30 and TRBJ1-4, reads SQTIHQWPATLVQPVGSPLSLECTVEGTSNPNLYWYRQAAGRGLQLLFYSVGIGQISSEVPQNLSASRPQDRQFILSSKKLLLSDSGFYLCAWSPNEKLFFGSGTQLSVL.

The rearrangement links TRBV15 to TRBJ1-1; D uncertain. V was shortened by 1 base and J by 0 bases, with 6 bases between the two germline ends. Germline V gene data show CDR1 as LNHNV and CDR2 as YYDKDF (reference sequence). This CDR3 region has 14 residues. The CDR3 loop is CATSRGGLNTEAFF. The CDR3 region has the DNA TGTGCCACCAGCAGAGGCGGGTTGAACACTGAAGCTTTCTTT.

This clone was seen a few times. This chain uses TRBV5-6 with TRBJ1-1, with 9 positions matching TRBD1. The CDR3 is 17 residues long. V dropped 4 bases and J dropped 1; count of bases not matched to a gene: 11. From germline, CDR1 is SGHDT and CDR2 YYEEEE. The CDR3 loop is CASSPYRGPLTNTEAFF. Here the CDR3 DNA reads TGTGCCAGCAGCCCCTACAGGGGGCCGCTTACGAACACTGAAGCTTTCTTT.

The rearrangement uses TRBV11-2 and TRBJ1-1, with D perhaps TRBD1 (5 bases). The V gene lost 5 bases and the J gene lost 5 bases, with 9 bases spanning the gap. Germline V gene sequence: CDR1 SGHAT, CDR2 FQNNGV. This CDR3 is built from 12 residues. For the CDR3, the DNA is TGTGCCAGCAGCCTTGGACAAACTGAAGCTTTCTTT. Amino acids: CASSLGQTEAFF. The full variable domain, its missing parts supplied by reference TRBV11-2 and TRBJ1-1, is EAGVAQSPRYKIIEKRQSVAFWCNPISGHATLYWYQQILGQGPKLLIQFQNNGVVDDSQLPKDRFSAERLKGVDSTLKIQPAKLEDSAVYLCASSLGQTEAFFGQGTRLTVV.

This chain links TRBV30 with TRBJ1-2; D is undetermined. Trimming took 0 bases from V and 6 from J, leaving 8 bases between them. CDR3 size: 12 residues. Germline V gene sequence: CDR1 GTSNPN, CDR2 SVGIG (reference sequence). In DNA form, the CDR3 reads TGTGCCTGGAGTGTGGTTGGGCATGGCTACACCTTC. Translating gives CAWSVVGHGYTF. Variable domain in full (rest from reference TRBV30 and TRBJ1-2): SQTIHQWPATLVQPVGSPLSLECTVEGTSNPNLYWYRQAAGRGLQLLFYSVGIGQISSEVPQNLSASRPQDRQFILSSKKLLLSDSGFYLCAWSVVGHGYTFGSGTRLTVV.

The rearrangement joins TRBV11-2 to TRBJ1-2, with D maybe TRBD1 (6 bases). The V end was cut by 4 bases, the J end by 1 base, with 16 bases between. The CDR3 consists of 16 residues. Germline CDR1 and CDR2: SGHAT and FQNNGV. CDR3 loop: CASSYGGGANNYGYTF. DNA of the CDR3: TGTGCCAGCAGCTATGGAGGGGGGGCGAATAACTATGGCTACACCTTC.

The rearrangement links TRBV10-2 to TRBJ2-2; no reliable D call. The V gene's germline CDR1 is WSHSY and CDR2 SAAADI. The CDR3 is made up of 14 amino acids. V lost 7 bases to trimming and J lost 6 bases, with 15 bases between them. CDR3 in amino acids: CASNPGLAAGELFF. CDR3 DNA: TGCGCCAGCAACCCCGGGTTGGCAGCCGGGGAGCTGTTTTTT.

V is TRBV10-1 and J is TRBJ2-3, with D possibly matching TRBD2 (5 bases). V gave up 6 bases and J gave up 2 bases, with 18 bases separating them. CDR1 WNHNN and CDR2 SYGVQD come from the germline V gene (reference sequence). The CDR3 consists of 16 residues. The CDR3, as DNA: TGCGCCAGCAGCCGAGAAGGCCTAGCTGACACAGATACGCAGTATTTT. It translates to CASSREGLADTDTQYF.

Concerning this clone itself: One end of the junction does not line up with germline, which may come from a read error. This chain connects TRBV7-9 to TRBJ1-5, with D tentatively TRBD1 (6 bases). CDR1 SEHNR and CDR2 FQNEAQ come from the germline V gene (reference sequence). This CDR3 region has 15 residues. CDR3 bases: TGTGCCAGCAGCTCAAGCAATAAGGACAGCTCAAGTTTGTATTTT. It specifies CASSSSNKDSSSLYF. The complete variable domain, with remaining parts taken from reference TRBV7-9 and TRBJ1-5, reads DTGVSQNPRHKITKRGQNVTFRCDPISEHNRLYWYRQTLGQGPEFLTYFQNEAQLEKSRLLSDRFSAERPKGSFSTLEIQRTEQGDSAMYLCASSSSNKDSSSLYFGDGTRLSIL.

V and J are TRBV20-1 and TRBJ1-1, with a weak D call TRBD1 (5 bases). Germline V gives CDR1 DFQATT, CDR2 SNEGSKA (reference sequence). With 3 bases removed from V and 1 base from J, the gap between germline ends came to 12 bases. This CDR3 has 14 residues. In DNA form, the CDR3 reads TGCAGTGCTAGTCCTACGACAGAGAACACTGAAGCTTTCTTT. It specifies CSASPTTENTEAFF.

This chain links TRBV19 with TRBJ2-1; TRBD2 matches at 11 bases. Germline CDR1 reads LNHDA; CDR2 reads SQIVND (reference sequence). CDR3 length equals 15 residues. V trimming: 0 bases; J trimming: 5 bases; junction bases outside the gene matches: 0. As DNA, the CDR3 is TGTGCCAGTAGTATAGAGGGACTAGCGGACAATGAGCAGTTCTTC. Residues: CASSIEGLADNEQFF.

The chain links TRBV5-4 to TRBJ1-6, with D unresolved. This CDR3 spans 14 amino acids. V lost 0 bases and J lost 8, with 9 bases in between. The germline V gene encodes CDR1 SGHNT and CDR2 YYREEE (reference sequence). The CDR3 is CASSLGFSDSPLHF. The DNA of the CDR3 is TGTGCCAGCAGCTTGGGGTTTTCGGATTCACCCCTCCACTTT.